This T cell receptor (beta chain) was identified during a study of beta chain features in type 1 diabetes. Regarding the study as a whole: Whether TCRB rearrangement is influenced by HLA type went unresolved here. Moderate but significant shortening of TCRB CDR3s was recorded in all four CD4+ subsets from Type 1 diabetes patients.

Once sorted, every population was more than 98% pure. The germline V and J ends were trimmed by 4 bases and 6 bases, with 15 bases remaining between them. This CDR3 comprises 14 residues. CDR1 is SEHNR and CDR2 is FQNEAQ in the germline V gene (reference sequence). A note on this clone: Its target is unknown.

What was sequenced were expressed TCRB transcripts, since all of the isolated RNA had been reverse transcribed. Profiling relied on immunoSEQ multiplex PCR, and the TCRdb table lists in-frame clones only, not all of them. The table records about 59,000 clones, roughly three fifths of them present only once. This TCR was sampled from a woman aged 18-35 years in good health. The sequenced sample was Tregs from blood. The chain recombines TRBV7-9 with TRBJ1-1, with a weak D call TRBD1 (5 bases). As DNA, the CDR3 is TGTGCCAGCAGCTCGCCCCCTGGACAAGCTGAAGCTTTCTTT. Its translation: CASSSPPGQAEAFF.